The text below deals with one T cell receptor (beta chain). What it binds is not known. These data come from a study of T cells in tumors after PD-1 blockade. The overall study: On average, peripheral blood gave approximately 120,000 TCR templates and about 34,000 unique clonotypes.

Assay: immunoSEQ multiplex PCR; the TCRdb copy retains only in-frame clones and omits some. The sample lists 45,000 to 50,000 clones; approximately 80% were seen once. Template: tumor biopsy or peripheral blood genomic DNA, roughly 550-6,500 ng per sample. Study findings and constraints: Blood contained 35% to 50% of the tumor's TCR clonotypes.

The TCR comes from a human donor with advanced basal cell or squamous cell carcinoma (not recorded which). The sample in question was PBMCs, obtained before anti-PD-1 therapy.

CDR3 protein: CASSANRGPENNEQFF. The CDR3 nucleotides are TGTGCCAGTAGTGCTAATAGGGGGCCCGAAAACAATGAGCAGTTCTTC. The chain has TRBV19 and TRBJ2-1, with 7 bases aligning to TRBD1. Germline V gene sequence: CDR1 LNHDA, CDR2 SQIVND (reference sequence). The CDR3 extends over 16 amino acids. The V and J ends lost 5 bases and 5 bases, in that order; junction bases with no gene match: 12.